This entry features one T cell receptor (beta chain) sequence. Its antigen is unidentified. Profiling relied on immunoSEQ multiplex PCR, and the TCRdb table lists in-frame clones only, not all of them. Here the sample spans a few thousand clones, 72% being singletons. CDR1 and CDR2 from the germline V gene are SGHRS and YFSETQ. V was cut by 7 bases and J by 0 bases, with 11 bases left in between. This CDR3 is built from 14 residues. The data originate from a study of graft-versus-host responses after intestinal transplantation. At the level of the study: The transplants performed in recipients were multivisceral, liver-intestinal, or isolated intestinal.

Regarding the study as a whole: Detected in recipient marrow were GvH clones, some of which were first observed in ileum or blood.

Tissue from the graft was processed to free its intraepithelial and lamina propria lymphocytes. The clonotype comes from a human patient who received an intestinal transplant, so some T cells may come from the graft donor. Sequencing used ileum tissue, obtained 1018 days after intestinal transplantation. This chain connects TRBV5-1 to TRBJ1-3; D is perhaps TRBD1 (5 bases). CDR3 sequence (DNA): TGCGCCAGCCAAGACGGGGCCTCTGGAAACACCATATATTTT. It specifies CASQDGASGNTIYF.